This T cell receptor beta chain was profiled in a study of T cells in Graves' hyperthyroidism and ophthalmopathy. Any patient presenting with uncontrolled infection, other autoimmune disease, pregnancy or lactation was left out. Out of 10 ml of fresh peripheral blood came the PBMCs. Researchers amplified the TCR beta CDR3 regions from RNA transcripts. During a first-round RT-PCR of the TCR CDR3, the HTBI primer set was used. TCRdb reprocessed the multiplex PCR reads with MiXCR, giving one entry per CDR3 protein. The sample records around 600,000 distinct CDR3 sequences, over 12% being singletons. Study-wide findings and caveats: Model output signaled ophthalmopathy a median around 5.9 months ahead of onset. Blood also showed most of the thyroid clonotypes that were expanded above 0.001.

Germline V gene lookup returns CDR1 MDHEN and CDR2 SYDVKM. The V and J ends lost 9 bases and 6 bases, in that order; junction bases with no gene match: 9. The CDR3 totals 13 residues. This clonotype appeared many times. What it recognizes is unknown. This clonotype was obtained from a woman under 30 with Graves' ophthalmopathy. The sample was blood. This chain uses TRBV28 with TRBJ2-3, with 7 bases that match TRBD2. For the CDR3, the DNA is TGTGCCAGTACCCGGGACTATGGGGATACGCAGTATTTT. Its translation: CASTRDYGDTQYF.